This TCR beta chain was sequenced during a study of shared clonotypes between healthy human individuals. Whole-study context: A couple of women and three men aged 18 to 49 served as donors.

This clone turned up a few times. Its antigen is not identified. The assay was immunoSEQ multiplex PCR, and TCRdb's table has in-frame clones only and misses some. The sample has roughly 700,000 clones; less than 85% are singletons. The CDR3 is made up of 11 amino acids. Germline V gives CDR1 SNHLY, CDR2 FYNNEI. Trimming pared 3 bases from V and 5 bases from J, leaving 4 bases between. Study-wide findings and caveats: Represented genetic and exposure-history diversity was restricted by having few donors.

This sequence originates from a woman aged 25 to 39 in good health. This chain connects TRBV2 to TRBJ1-2; no definite D call. The sequenced sample consisted of memory CD4+ T cells sorted from blood. As to subset: CD45RA-negative fraction. The DNA of the CDR3 is TGTGCCAGCAGTGAGTTGTATGGCTACACCTTC. Its translation: CASSELYGYTF.